This T cell receptor (beta chain) was documented in a study of CD8 T cells in Susac syndrome. It was with random hexamers that 0.5 to 1 ug RNA was reverse transcribed. Across 54 Vbeta and 13 Jbeta, TCR beta CDR3 was amplified with immunoSEQ multiplex PCR. TCRdb ran MiXCR on the immunoSEQ multiplex PCR reads and lists one entry per CDR3 protein. The sample holds 210,000 or so distinct CDR3 sequences, approximately 90% seen once. Study-wide results and limits: A relatively small number of individuals underwent TCR sequencing and HLA analysis.

This CDR3 spans 15 amino acids. Germline CDR1 is MGHRA and CDR2 is YSYEKL. Trimming shortened V by 0 bases and J by 4 bases, and 10 bases separated the two germline ends. This clonotype was counted between two and nine times. Its antigen remains unidentified. The patients serving as multiple sclerosis controls were treatment-naive. They had stable or active relapsing-remitting disease and fulfilled revised McDonald criteria. Both CD4+ and CD8+ T cells were negatively isolated, and TEMRA cells underwent FACS enrichment. This sequence joins TRBV4-1 and TRBJ1-5; possible D gene TRBD1, 5 bases. This TCR derives from a human donor with multiple sclerosis. Sequenced input: CD8+ T cells from PBMCs. The CDR3 coding sequence is TGCGCCAGCAGCCAAGACAGGGCCAATAATCAGCCCCAGCATTTT. It yields the protein CASSQDRANNQPQHF.